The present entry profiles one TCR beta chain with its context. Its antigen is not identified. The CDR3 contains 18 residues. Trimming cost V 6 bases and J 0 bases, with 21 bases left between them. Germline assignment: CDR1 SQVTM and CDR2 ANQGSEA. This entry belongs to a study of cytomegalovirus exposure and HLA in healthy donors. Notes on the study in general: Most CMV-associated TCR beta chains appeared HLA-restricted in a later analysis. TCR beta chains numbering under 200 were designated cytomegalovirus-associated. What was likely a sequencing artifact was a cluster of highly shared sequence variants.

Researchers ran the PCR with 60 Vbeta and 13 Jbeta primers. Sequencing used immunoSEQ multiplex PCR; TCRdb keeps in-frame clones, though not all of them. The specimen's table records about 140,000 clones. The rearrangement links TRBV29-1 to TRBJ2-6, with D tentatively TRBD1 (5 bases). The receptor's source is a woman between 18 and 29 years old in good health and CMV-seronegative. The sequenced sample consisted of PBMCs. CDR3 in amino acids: CSVPLRQTPNSGANVLTF. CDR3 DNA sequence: TGCAGCGTCCCTCTTAGACAGACTCCTAACTCTGGGGCCAACGTCCTGACTTTC.